This TCR beta chain is drawn from a study of cytomegalovirus exposure and HLA in healthy donors (dated by TCRdb to the late 2010s). For context, the study as a whole: An earlier analysis of under 600 of the donors reported about 250 Gb of sequence data and 117 million unique TCR beta sequences from some 180 million T cells. Roughly 300 gigabases of sequencing data and around 85 million unique TCR sequences made up an early release that covered several hundred HLA-typed donors. Among the roughly 400 genotyped donors, approximately 81% belonged to the genetic ancestry cluster associated with self-reported Caucasian donors. The study was designed to test whether signatures of past pathogen exposure could be identified by cataloging public T cell receptors. The T cell repertoires of 666 subjects were profiled by immunosequencing and related to cytomegalovirus serostatus. In addition to the first cohort of hundreds of subjects, a separate validation cohort of 120 different subjects was used. The study combined high-throughput TCR immunosequencing, statistical association of individual TCRs with disease status, and machine learning to predict cytomegalovirus infection status. In a later analysis, previously published TCR beta repertoires from several hundred donors were re-analyzed and high-resolution HLA genotyping was added so that TCR occurrence patterns could be studied. Rather than drawing on any new phenotypic data, the later analysis identified candidate immune exposures from TCR beta sequences and the way those sequences occurred across donors. To decide whether each TCR beta V gene segment behaved as functional or pseudogenic, an earlier analysis of some 600 of the donors relied on high-throughput TCR beta sequencing. Alongside the repertoire data, information on donor age, sex, ethnicity and CMV serostatus was compiled. A later genetic analysis took genome-wide SNP genotypes for about 55% of the 666 donors and used that subset as a discovery cohort. Every repertoire in the discovery cohort had been generated on one and the same sequencing platform. HLA typing included class I and class II loci at four-digit resolution. Typing coverage varied by locus: roughly 620-640 donors for A, B, C, DRB1 and DQB1; some 520 for DQA1; approximately 610 for DPA1; around 490 for DPB1. Roughly 5 DR-DQ haplotypes were treated as single units for association and clustering because of strong linkage in the cohort. Across under 500 genotyped donors of the cohort, an average of roughly 250,000 unique TCR beta nucleotide sequences per donor were sequenced, and 15% to 20% of those sequences were non-productive.

CDR1 MDHEN and CDR2 SYDVKM were looked up in the germline V gene. V is trimmed back by 6 bases and J by 6 bases, and the junction contains 5 bases that no gene match accounts for. The CDR3 numbers 14 residues from cysteine through phenylalanine. Only CDR3 DNA is held: 42 bases, read in frame from base 1. The investigation overall reported the following: Correlated functional status among segregating V segments might be attributable to linkage disequilibrium, but an unknown experimental factor could not be ruled out. Most TCR sequences were observed very rarely across donors, whereas some public TCRs were present in many individuals. The study listed 170 or so TCR beta chains as associated with cytomegalovirus. Roughly uniform sequencing depth across donors was assumed in presence/absence analyses, although this assumption may not hold. When HLA alleles, especially DR and DQ, strongly co-occurred, TCR associations were difficult to assign to individual alleles. A later analysis found that TCR association rates varied across HLA loci, with DRB1 alleles showing the most associated TCRs and HLA-C alleles the fewest. In a later genetic analysis, fewer N-insertions in productive TCRs were reported among donors in an Asian-associated ancestry cluster than the roughly 700-donor mean. Because HLA typing was unavailable for some donors at each locus, only the typed subset was used in association tests. A later analysis reported that several top co-occurrence clusters appeared linked to parvovirus B19, influenza, CMV and Epstein-Barr virus. CMV serostatus was the only immune exposure information available for the cohort. The cohort was sequenced for TCR beta chains only, and without alpha or paired-chain data the features that could be detected were limited. According to the authors, the approach could potentially be generalized to other disease states and immunological phenotypes. In a later analysis, 16,951 TCR beta sequences were associated with specific HLA alleles at a false discovery rate of 0.05. Because the 87-base-pair reads could not distinguish some IMGT-functional V segments, including TRBV6-2 and TRBV6-3, those segments were excluded. A later analysis found that HLA-associated TCR beta chains were more clonally expanded and had lower generation probabilities than equally common non-associated chains. In a later analysis, most CMV-associated TCR beta chains were found to appear HLA-restricted, with HLA associations seemingly driven largely by CMV exposure. Broadly in line with IMGT annotations, most TCR beta V segments showed up in productive rearrangements about 87% or about 30% of the time in an earlier analysis of 450 to 750 of the donors. V-gene and J-gene trimming of TCR beta chains was associated with a missense DCLRE1C variant in a later genetic analysis, and the association was replicated in an independent cohort. In both the original and validation cohorts, the classifier was reported to diagnose cytomegalovirus status with high specificity and sensitivity. Three of the identified cytomegalovirus-associated TCR beta chains were confirmed in vitro to be specific for cytomegalovirus antigens. A further reported finding was that TCR beta sequences accurately predicted the HLA-A and HLA-B alleles for most subjects in the first cohort. Because counts were too low, about 18 rarely observed V segments, including chromosome 9 orphons, were excluded from the earlier analysis of about 500 of the donors. A cluster of highly shared sequence variants was judged likely to be a technical artifact of the sequencing pipeline.

Preparation of the library involved the immunoSEQ multiplex PCR assay. The multiplex PCR relied on a mix of 60 forward primers for TCR Vbeta segments and 13 reverse primers for TCR Jbeta segments. The CDR3 region of rearranged TCR beta genes was amplified from genomic DNA by a multiplex PCR assay. The Illumina HiSeq System was used to sequence the amplified TCR beta libraries as 87-base-pair reads. The paper's data handling went like this. A later analysis tallied around 87 million unique TCR beta chains across the 600 to 700 repertoires, and some 12 million of those chains were shared by two or more donors. Raw reads were error-corrected and collapsed into unique sequences with a nearest-neighbor algorithm that merged closely related sequences to remove PCR and sequencing errors. Alignment of CDR3 sequences to IMGT reference sequences was used to assign V, D and J gene segments. For a sequence to be retained, a match of at least six nucleotides was required to both a V gene segment and a J gene segment. Rearrangements were classified as productive when the CDR3 lacked stop codons and remained in frame with V and J, and all other rearrangements were classified as non-productive. Following IMGT convention, CDR3 was defined as the stretch from the second conserved V-encoded cysteine up to the conserved J-encoded phenylalanine. The earlier analysis of 500 to 750 of the donors excluded any sequence lacking an unambiguous match to a single V gene segment. In an earlier analysis of roughly 500 of the donors, V segments were called functional above 56.7% productive rearrangements and were called segregating when the between-donor standard deviation exceeded 5%. A statistical classification framework was developed to diagnose cytomegalovirus status using the catalog of TCR beta chain sequences. In a later analysis, TCR nucleotide sequences were compared against IMGT/GENE-DB human TR gene sequences so that V and J genes could be assigned. A later analysis assigned CDR3 sequences and most-parsimonious VDJ recombination scenarios with the TCRdist pipeline. In a later analysis, every TCR beta chain was defined by the combination of its CDR3 amino acid sequence and its V-gene family, and reads without a unique V-gene family were dropped. In a later analysis, 450 to 600 highly shared, low-generation-probability nucleotide sequences were removed to address suspected cross-contamination and a sequencing artifact. For each public chain, a later analysis derived a clonal expansion index from normalized ranks of inferred template counts within each repertoire. In a later analysis, generation probabilities were computed using a VDJ recombination model fitted to out-of-frame rearrangements, and the results were checked against IGoR. In a later analysis, TCR-TCR, TCR-HLA and TCR-CMV co-occurrence was scored with hypergeometric tests, and a repertoire-size bias correction was applied to TCR pairs. False discovery rates were estimated in a later analysis by permuting HLA or CMV assignments 20 times. In a later analysis, co-occurring TCRs were grouped with DBSCAN, and TCRdist sequence similarity was added when clustering was performed within HLA-allele-positive subsets. Repertoires with fewer than 30,000 or more than 120,000 public chains, plus five repertoires with anomalous nucleotide sharing, were excluded from co-occurrence clustering. Entries here come from immuneACCESS through TCRdb and include only in-frame sequences with V and J called. Some clones fail to appear in such tables; in the studies checked, an unresolved V gene covers under half of the shortfall, and the cause of the remainder is unknown. The DNA was the basis for D and trimming; V, J and clone size are from that table. The table for this sample lists around 190,000 clones; approximately 79% of them were counted only once. The ten largest clones take up approximately 0.7% of the sample.

Worth noting for this clone: The target of this receptor is not known. No base-level quality is on record; no much larger clone is a single base apart.

The cohort comprised several hundred healthy bone marrow donors. Cohort members were all nominally healthy when sampled, although unrecorded immune exposures were likely present. The donor tested CMV seronegative, placing the donor among the 350 or so seronegative members of the cohort. A peripheral blood sample was provided by each donor, and peripheral blood mononuclear cells were used for TCR beta sequencing. The Qiagen DNeasy Blood Extraction Kit was used to extract genomic DNA from the blood cell samples. The rearrangement combines TRBV28 with TRBJ2-1, and 10 junction bases match TRBD2. Sequencing was performed on PBMCs. The clonotype originates from a woman aged 40 to 49 in good health and CMV-seronegative. The nucleotide sequence is given as TGTGCCAGCAGATCTAGCGGGAGAGGCAATGAGCAGTTCTTC. Its protein reads: CASRSSGRGNEQFF.